The T cell receptor beta chain described here comes from a study of breast tumors, draining lymph nodes, adjacent tissues. Each CDR3 protein is one row after TCRdb ran MiXCR on the multiplex PCR reads. The data hold approximately 170,000 distinct CDR3 sequences, with 30% to 35% observed a single time. This CDR3 is built from 18 residues. V lost 11 bases to trimming and J lost 0 bases, with 29 bases between them. The germline CDR1 and CDR2 sequences are SNHLY and FYNNEI. At least ten counts were recorded for this clonotype. Its antigen is not known. Samples came from axillary lymph nodes draining the breast cancer. Findings of the study overall: Most tumor T cells seemingly derive from lymph node, then expand in tumor.

The receptor comes from a female donor with breast cancer. Some clones in this sample may be carry-over from other donors' samples. V is TRBV2 and J is TRBJ2-7; D tentatively fits TRBD1 or TRBD2 (5 bases each). The specimen was axillary lymph node tissue. CDR3 sequence: CAGTGDPEGALSSYEQYF. CDR3 sequence (DNA): TGTGCCGGAACCGGGGACCCCGAAGGGGCTCTCAGCTCCTACGAGCAGTACTTC.